A single T cell receptor (beta chain) is shown here with its context. This table comes from immunoSEQ multiplex PCR, and its TCRdb copy is limited to in-frame clones, with some not included. The sample records roughly 1,500,000 clones, 98% being singletons. The data are from a study of shared clonotypes between healthy human individuals. The source is a man in his thirties or forties in good health. Sample: naive CD4+ T cells sorted from blood. Subset described: CD45RA+ positively selected.

The DNA for the CDR3 is TGTGCCAGCAGTTCCACCCGGGACCGGTACTACGAGCAGTACTTC. The encoded protein is CASSSTRDRYYEQYF. J is TRBJ2-7 and V is TRBV28; D assignment may be TRBD1 or TRBD2 (5 bases each). Germline assignment: CDR1 MDHEN and CDR2 SYDVKM. Trimming cost V 4 bases and J 3 bases, with 16 bases left between them. CDR3 length: 15 amino acids. Full variable domain (outside the CDR3, taken from reference TRBV28 and TRBJ2-7): DVKVTQSSRYLVKRTGEKVFLECVQDMDHENMFWYRQDPGLGLRLIYFSYDVKMKEKGDIPEGYSVSREKKERFSLILESASTNQTSMYLCASSSTRDRYYEQYFGPGTRLTVT.